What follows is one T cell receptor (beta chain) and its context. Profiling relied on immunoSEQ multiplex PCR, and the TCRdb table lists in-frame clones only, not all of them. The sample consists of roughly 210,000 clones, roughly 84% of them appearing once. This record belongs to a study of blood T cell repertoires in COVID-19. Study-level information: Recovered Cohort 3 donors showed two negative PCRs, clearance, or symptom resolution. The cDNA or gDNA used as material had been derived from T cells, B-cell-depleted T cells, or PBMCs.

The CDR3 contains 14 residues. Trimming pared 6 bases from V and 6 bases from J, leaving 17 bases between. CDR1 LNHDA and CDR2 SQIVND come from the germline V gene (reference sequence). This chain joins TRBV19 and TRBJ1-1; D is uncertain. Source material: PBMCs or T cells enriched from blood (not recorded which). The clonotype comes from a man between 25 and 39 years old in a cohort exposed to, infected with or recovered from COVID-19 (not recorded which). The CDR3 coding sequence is TGTGCCAGTAGCAGCACTGGACTTTTTGCTGAAGCTTTCTTT. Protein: CASSSTGLFAEAFF.